Here is one TCR beta chain with its context. Its antigen is unknown. Per-base qualities were not stored, and no clone one base away is much larger. This record comes from a study of shared clonotypes between healthy human individuals (TCRdb year 2020). Regarding the study in general: A couple of women and three men aged 18 to 49 years were included in the cohort. Per donor, leukapheresis produced somewhere between about 0.94 and 9 billion PBMCs. Different laboratories and diverse techniques were used to prepare libraries and sequence TCR repertoires, to increase sequencing depth and limit assay-specific biases. Per donor, three plates each were used for CD4 naive and CD4 memory, two for CD8 naive, and one for CD8 memory. Blood TCR repertoires of a handful of healthy adults were deeply sequenced to estimate repertoire size and the extent of clonotype sharing between individuals. Overall study results and their limits: Estimated clonotype richness was generally larger for naive than for memory subsets. Sharing across several donors was observed for about 4.8% of naive CD4, 3% to 4% of naive CD8, 2% to 2.5% of memory CD4, and around 0.42% of memory CD8 clonotypes. Compared with non-shared clonotypes, clonotypes shared by all four sorted-subset donors had higher generation probabilities. Pairwise subsampling indicated that sequencing depth was expected to affect the degree of clonotype sharing among donors. Even with the large sequencing depth, rarefaction of the sorted-subset datasets indicated that sequencing was incomplete. Sampling was limited to blood, and TCR repertoires in tissue likely differ from TCR repertoires in blood. The genetic and exposure-history diversity represented was limited by the small number of donors.

TCR CDR3 regions were amplified from genomic DNA by multiplex PCR using the deep immunoSEQ assay. Extracted genomic DNA from each cell subset was spread evenly across all wells of several immunoSEQ 96-well plates, with each plate serving as a replicate. For sorted subsets, roughly 190 ng of genomic DNA, equivalent to 30,000 or so T cell genomes, went into each replicate PCR. Purified libraries were quantified with a Qubit 3.0 fluorometer, sized on a Bioanalyzer 2100, and re-quantified with the KAPA Library Quantification kit. Every immunoSEQ 96-well plate was sequenced on a separate single-read 150-cycle Illumina NextSeq 550 flow cell. Regarding the original processing steps: The immunoSEQ output contained only junctional sequences without quality scores, so filtering could not match that applied to full-length reads. Sequences were annotated with PyIR, a Python wrapper for IgBLAST v1.9, and V/J genes and CDR3 were assigned using IMGT germline references. Any read was removed if the V/J assignment was weak (E-value above 1e-6), the CDR3 was missing, or the read contained stop codons, out-of-frame junctions, or ambiguous translated residues. V3J clonotypes were defined by identical inferred V gene, J gene, and CDR3 amino acid sequence. Percentage overlap between repertoires was calculated by dividing the number of shared unique clonotypes by the size of the smaller repertoire. Repertoire richness was assessed with RTK rarefaction, the Chao1 estimator, and Recon v2.1 estimates of unobserved clonotypes. OLGA was used to compute generation probabilities for all TCRbeta clonotypes that the gDNA method yielded from a few donors. Imported from immuneACCESS, the table was reduced by TCRdb to in-frame sequences with V and J called. These copies leave out some clones; in studies compared against another copy, an unresolved V gene accounts for under half, and the cause of the remainder is not known. V and J calls plus clone size are reproduced from that table; the DNA served to infer D and trimming. The sample contains about 1,900,000 clones, approximately 95% of them found a single time. 1.2% of the sample is taken by the ten largest.

For the CD8 naive samples, CD45RO-negative cells were positively selected for CCR7, yielding a CD45RA+CCR7+ population from which TemRA cells were excluded. Healthy HIV-negative adults with no recently reported acute infections or vaccinations were included as donors. Every donor was a Caucasian adult living in Nashville, Tennessee, USA. After blood collection by leukapheresis, PBMCs were isolated using Ficoll-Histopaque density gradient centrifugation and then cryopreserved in the vapor phase of liquid nitrogen. Analytical flow cytometry was used to check the purity and quantity of each magnetically sorted T cell population. Genomic DNA was isolated from each sorted fraction and quantified by UV absorbance on a Nanodrop 2000c. The sequence came from a man between 18 and 29 years old in good health. Source material: naive CD8+ T cells sorted from blood. Sample cell subset or site, as interpreted from the label and publication: CD45RA+CCR7+.

The CDR3 sequence is CAISVTKREGGDTQYF. The nucleotide sequence is given as TGTGCCATCAGTGTTACCAAGCGGGAGGGAGGGGATACGCAGTATTTT. The chain was built from TRBV10-3 and TRBJ2-3, with TRBD2 matching 10 junction bases. From the cysteine through the phenylalanine, the CDR3 covers 16 amino acids. The read is trimmed to its CDR3 DNA, 48 bases read in frame from base 1. Per the germline V gene, ENHRY is the CDR1 and SYGVKD is the CDR2. V trim: 4 bases; J trim: 6 bases; unmatched bases: 10.